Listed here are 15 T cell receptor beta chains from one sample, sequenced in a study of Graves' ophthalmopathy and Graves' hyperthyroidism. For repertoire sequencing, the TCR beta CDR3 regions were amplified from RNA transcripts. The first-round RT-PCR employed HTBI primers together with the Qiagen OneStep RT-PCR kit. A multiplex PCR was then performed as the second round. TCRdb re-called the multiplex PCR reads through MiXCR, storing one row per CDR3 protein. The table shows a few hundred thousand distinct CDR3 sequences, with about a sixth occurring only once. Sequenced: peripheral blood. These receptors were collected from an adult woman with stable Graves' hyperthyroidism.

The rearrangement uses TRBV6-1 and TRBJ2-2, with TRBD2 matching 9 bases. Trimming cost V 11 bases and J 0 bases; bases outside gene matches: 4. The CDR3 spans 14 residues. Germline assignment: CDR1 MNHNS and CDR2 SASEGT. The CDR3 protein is CALGLATNTGELFF. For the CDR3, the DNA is TGTGCCTTAGGACTAGCGACGAACACCGGGGAGCTGTTTTTT.

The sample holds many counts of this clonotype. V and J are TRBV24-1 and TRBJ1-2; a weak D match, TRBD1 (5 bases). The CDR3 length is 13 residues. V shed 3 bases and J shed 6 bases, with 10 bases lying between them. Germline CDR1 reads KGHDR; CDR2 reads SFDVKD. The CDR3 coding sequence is TGTGCCACCAGTGATAGGGGTTTGGATGGCTACACCTTC. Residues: CATSDRGLDGYTF.

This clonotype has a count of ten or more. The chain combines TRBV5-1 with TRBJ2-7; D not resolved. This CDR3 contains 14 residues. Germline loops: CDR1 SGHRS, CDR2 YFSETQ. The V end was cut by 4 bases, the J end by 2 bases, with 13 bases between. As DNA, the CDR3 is TGCGCCAGCAGCCCCTTAGGCAGTACCTACGAGCAGTACTTC. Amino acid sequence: CASSPLGSTYEQYF.

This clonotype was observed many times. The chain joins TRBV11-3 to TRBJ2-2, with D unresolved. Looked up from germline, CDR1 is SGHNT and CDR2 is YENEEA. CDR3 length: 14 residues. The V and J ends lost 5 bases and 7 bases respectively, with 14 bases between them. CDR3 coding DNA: TGTGCCAGCAGCATATATGGGGTTGGCGGGGAGCTGTTTTTT. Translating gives CASSIYGVGGELFF.

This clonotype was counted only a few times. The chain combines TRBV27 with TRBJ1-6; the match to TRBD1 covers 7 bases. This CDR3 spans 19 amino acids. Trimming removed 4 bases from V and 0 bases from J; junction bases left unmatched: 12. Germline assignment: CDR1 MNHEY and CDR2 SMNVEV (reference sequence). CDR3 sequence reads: CASSSSLPRGGSYNSPLHF. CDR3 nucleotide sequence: TGTGCCAGCAGTTCTAGCCTCCCCAGGGGGGGCTCCTATAATTCACCCCTCCACTTT.

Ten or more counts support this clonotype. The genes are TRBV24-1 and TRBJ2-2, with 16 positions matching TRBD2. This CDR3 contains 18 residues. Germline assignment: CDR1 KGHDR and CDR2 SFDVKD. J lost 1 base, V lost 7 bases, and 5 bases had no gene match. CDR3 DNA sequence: TGTGCCACCAGGGGGACTAGCGGGAGGGCCGGGAACACCGGGGAGCTGTTTTTT. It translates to CATRGTSGRAGNTGELFF.

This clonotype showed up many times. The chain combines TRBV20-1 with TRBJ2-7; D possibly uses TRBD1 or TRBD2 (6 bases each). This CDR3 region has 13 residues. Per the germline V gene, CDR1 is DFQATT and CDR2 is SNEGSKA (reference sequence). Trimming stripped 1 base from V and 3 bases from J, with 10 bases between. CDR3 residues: CSARAGALYEQYF. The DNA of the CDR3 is TGCAGTGCTAGAGCGGGGGCCCTCTACGAGCAGTACTTC.

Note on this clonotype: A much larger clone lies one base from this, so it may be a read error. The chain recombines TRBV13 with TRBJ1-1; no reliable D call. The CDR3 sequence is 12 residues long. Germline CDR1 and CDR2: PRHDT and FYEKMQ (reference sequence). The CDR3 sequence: CACSLGRPEAFF. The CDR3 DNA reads TGTGCCTGCAGCTTAGGTAGGCCAGAAGCTTTCTTT. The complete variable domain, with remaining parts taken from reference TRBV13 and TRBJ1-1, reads AAGVIQSPRHLIKEKRETATLKCYPIPRHDTVYWYQQGPGQDPQFLISFYEKMQSDKGSIPDRFSAQQFSDYHSELNMSSLELGDSALYFCACSLGRPEAFFGQGTRLTVV.

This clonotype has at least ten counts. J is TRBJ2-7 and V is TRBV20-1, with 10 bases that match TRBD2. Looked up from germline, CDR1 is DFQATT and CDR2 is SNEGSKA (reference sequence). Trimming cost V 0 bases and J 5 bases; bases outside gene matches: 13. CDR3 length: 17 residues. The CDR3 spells CSARDWASGSGGDEQYF. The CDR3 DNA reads TGCAGTGCTAGAGATTGGGCTAGCGGGAGTGGGGGCGACGAGCAGTACTTC.

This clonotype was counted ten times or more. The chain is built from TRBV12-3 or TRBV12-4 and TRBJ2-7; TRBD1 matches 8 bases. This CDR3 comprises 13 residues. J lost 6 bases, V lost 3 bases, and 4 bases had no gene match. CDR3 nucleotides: TGTGCCAGCAGTTTTAGCGACAGGGGCGAGCAGTACTTC. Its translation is CASSFSDRGEQYF.

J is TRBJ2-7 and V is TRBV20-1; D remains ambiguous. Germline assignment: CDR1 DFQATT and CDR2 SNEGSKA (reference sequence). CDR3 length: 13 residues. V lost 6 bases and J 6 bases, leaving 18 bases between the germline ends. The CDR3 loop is CSAQPPGPTEQYF. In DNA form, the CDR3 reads TGCAGTGCCCAGCCCCCTGGACCCACCGAGCAGTACTTC.

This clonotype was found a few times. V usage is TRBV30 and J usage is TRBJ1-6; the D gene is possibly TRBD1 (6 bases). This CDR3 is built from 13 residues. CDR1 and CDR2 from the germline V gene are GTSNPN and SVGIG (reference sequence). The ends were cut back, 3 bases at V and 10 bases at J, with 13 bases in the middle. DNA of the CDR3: TGTGCCTGGAGCCGGGACATACGGTCACCCCTCCACTTT. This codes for CAWSRDIRSPLHF.

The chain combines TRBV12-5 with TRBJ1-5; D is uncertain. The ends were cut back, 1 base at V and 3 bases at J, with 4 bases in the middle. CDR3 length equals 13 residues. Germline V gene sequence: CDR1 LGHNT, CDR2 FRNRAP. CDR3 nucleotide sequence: TGTGCTAGTGGTTTGGGGAACAATCAGCCCCAGCATTTT. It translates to CASGLGNNQPQHF.

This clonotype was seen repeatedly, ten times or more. For the CDR3, the DNA is TGCAGCGTTGTGCGACCGGGACAGGGCTACGAGCAGTACTTC. This gives the protein CSVVRPGQGYEQYF. The gene calls are TRBV29-1 and TRBJ2-7, with 9 bases that match TRBD1. The CDR3 sequence is 14 residues long. Germline lookup yields CDR1 SQVTM and CDR2 ANQGSEA. The V gene end was trimmed by 4 bases and the J gene end by 3 bases; junction bases not matched to a gene: 7.

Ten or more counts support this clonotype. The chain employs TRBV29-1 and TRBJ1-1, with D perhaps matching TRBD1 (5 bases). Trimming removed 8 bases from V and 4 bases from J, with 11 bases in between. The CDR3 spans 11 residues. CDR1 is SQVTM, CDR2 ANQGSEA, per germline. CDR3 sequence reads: CSTGEPTEAFF. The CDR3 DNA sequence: TGCAGCACGGGGGAACCCACTGAAGCTTTCTTT.